The T cell receptor beta chain under discussion was sequenced for a study of blood T cell repertoires in COVID-19. As for the study in general: Some COVID-19 samples were acute and others convalescent; all came from the United States, Italy and Spain. T cells, B-cell-depleted T cells, or PBMCs provided the cDNA or gDNA that served as material.

Participants were placed into cohorts based on the clinical history they reported. Germline V gene sequence: CDR1 MNHEY, CDR2 SMNVEV (reference sequence). With V trimmed by 4 bases and J by 7 bases, 11 bases remained unmatched. The CDR3 length is 17 residues. Original processing methods: Reference gene primer amplification gave estimated nucleated cell counts. Sequencing used immunoSEQ multiplex PCR; TCRdb keeps in-frame clones, though not all of them. V, J and clone size derive from that table, while D and trimming were established from the DNA sequence. This sample has under 250,000 clones, with approximately 84% found just once.

Sequencing was performed on PBMCs or T cells enriched from blood (not recorded which). The chain uses TRBV27 and TRBJ2-1; TRBD2 agrees at 12 bases. The source is a man aged 40-55 years who had recovered from COVID-19. CDR3 amino acids: CASSSILAGGPGNEQFF. CDR3 nucleotides: TGTGCCAGCAGTTCAATTCTAGCGGGAGGGCCCGGAAATGAGCAGTTCTTC.